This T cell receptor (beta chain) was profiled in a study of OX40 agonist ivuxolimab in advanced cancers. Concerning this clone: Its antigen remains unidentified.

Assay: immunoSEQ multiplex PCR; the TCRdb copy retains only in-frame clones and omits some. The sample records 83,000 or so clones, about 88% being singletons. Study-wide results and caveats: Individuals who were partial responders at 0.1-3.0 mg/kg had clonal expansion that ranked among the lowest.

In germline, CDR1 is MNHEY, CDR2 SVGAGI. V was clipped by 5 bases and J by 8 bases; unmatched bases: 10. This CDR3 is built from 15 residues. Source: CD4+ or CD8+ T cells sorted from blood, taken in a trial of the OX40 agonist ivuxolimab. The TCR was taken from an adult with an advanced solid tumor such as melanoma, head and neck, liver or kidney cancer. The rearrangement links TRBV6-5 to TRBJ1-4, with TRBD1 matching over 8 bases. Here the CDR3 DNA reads TGTGCCAGCAGTACTTCCAGGGGGCGTGGCGAAAAACTGTTTTTT. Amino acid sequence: CASSTSRGRGEKLFF.